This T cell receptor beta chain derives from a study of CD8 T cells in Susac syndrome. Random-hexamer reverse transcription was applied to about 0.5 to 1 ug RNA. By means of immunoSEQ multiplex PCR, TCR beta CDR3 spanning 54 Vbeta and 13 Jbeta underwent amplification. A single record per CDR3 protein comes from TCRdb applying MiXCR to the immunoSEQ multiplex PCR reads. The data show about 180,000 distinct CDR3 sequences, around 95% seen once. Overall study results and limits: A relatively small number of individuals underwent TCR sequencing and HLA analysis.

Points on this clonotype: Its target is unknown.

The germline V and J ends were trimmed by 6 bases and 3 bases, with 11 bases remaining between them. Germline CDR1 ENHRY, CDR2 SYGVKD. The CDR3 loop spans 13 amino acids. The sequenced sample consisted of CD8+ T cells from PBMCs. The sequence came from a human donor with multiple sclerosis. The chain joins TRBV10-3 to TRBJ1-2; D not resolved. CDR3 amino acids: CAISHAGYYGYTF. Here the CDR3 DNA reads TGTGCCATCAGCCACGCCGGGTACTATGGCTACACCTTC.